This entry lists 13 T cell receptor beta chains sequenced from one sample in a study of T cell changes during pregnancy in multiple sclerosis. Clones were read by immunoSEQ multiplex PCR, and TCRdb kept only the in-frame ones, dropping some. The table has roughly 77,000 clones, around 90% seen once. Sequences were derived from peripheral blood, sampled in the second trimester of pregnancy. The receptors come from a female donor with multiple sclerosis, enrolled in a pregnancy study.

The chain joins TRBV9 to TRBJ1-4, with D unresolved. CDR1 and CDR2 from the germline V gene are SGDLS and YYNGEE. Deletions cut 5 bases from V and 5 bases from J, with 13 bases between. The CDR3 length is 14 residues. This chain's CDR3 is CASRENGENEKLFF. CDR3 sequence (DNA): TGTGCCAGCAGGGAGAACGGGGAAAATGAAAAACTGTTTTTT.

V usage is TRBV19 and J usage is TRBJ2-1; 11 nucleotides match TRBD2. The CDR3 extends over 17 amino acids. Trimming cost V 1 base and J 9 bases; bases outside gene matches: 11. Germline loops: CDR1 LNHDA, CDR2 SQIVND (reference sequence). CDR3 coding DNA: TGTGCCAGTAGTATAGGCAGACTAGCGGGGTATACGGCTGAGCAGTTCTTC. It translates to CASSIGRLAGYTAEQFF.

The chain uses TRBV2 and TRBJ2-1; D is perhaps TRBD1 (6 bases). Germline lookup yields CDR1 SNHLY and CDR2 FYNNEI. The CDR3 length is 14 residues. V shed 2 bases and J shed 9 bases, with 14 bases lying between them. Here the CDR3 DNA reads TGTGCCAGCAGTGAATTCAAACTACAGGGTGAGCAGTTCTTC. Translating it yields CASSEFKLQGEQFF.

The chain links TRBV6-5 to TRBJ2-7; D not certain. V lost 1 base, J lost 6 bases, and 7 bases lay in between. The CDR3 is 12 amino acids. Germline V gene sequence: CDR1 MNHEY, CDR2 SVGAGI. The CDR3 bases are TGTGCCAGCAGTTACTACTCAGGCGAGCAGTACTTC. Residues: CASSYYSGEQYF.

The rearrangement uses TRBV19 and TRBJ1-5; TRBD1 matches 10 bases. Germline V gene lookup returns CDR1 LNHDA and CDR2 SQIVND (reference sequence). CDR3 length: 19 residues. V lost 4 bases to trimming and J lost 1 base; unmatched junction nucleotides: 13. This chain's CDR3 is CASSRAGQGPRPSNQPQHF. The CDR3, as DNA: TGTGCCAGTAGTAGAGCGGGACAGGGGCCCCGTCCAAGCAATCAGCCCCAGCATTTT.

The chain is built from TRBV19 and TRBJ1-1; D remains unclear. V was pared by 7 bases and J by 1 base, with 10 bases between. Germline CDR1 is LNHDA and CDR2 is SQIVND (reference sequence). The CDR3 sequence is 13 residues long. CDR3 amino acids: CASNRQANTEAFF. DNA for the CDR3: TGTGCCAGTAACCGACAAGCGAACACTGAAGCTTTCTTT.

This chain links TRBV5-6 with TRBJ2-7, with TRBD1 matching 7 bases. Germline trimming cut 6 bases from V and 0 bases from J; bases unmatched to any gene: 12. CDR1 is SGHDT, CDR2 YYEEEE, per germline. This CDR3 has 16 residues. The CDR3 bases are TGTGCCAGCACCCGGGGACAGTTGGAGAGCTCCTACGAGCAGTACTTC. Translating gives CASTRGQLESSYEQYF.

J is TRBJ2-1 and V is TRBV28; 9 bases line up with TRBD2. CDR3 length equals 14 residues. CDR1 is MDHEN, CDR2 SYDVKM, per germline. V was clipped by 6 bases and J by 6 bases; unmatched bases: 6. The CDR3 here is CASRISGSGNEQFF. Here the CDR3 DNA reads TGTGCCAGCAGAATTAGCGGGAGCGGCAATGAGCAGTTCTTC.

The rearrangement uses TRBV7-9 and TRBJ2-3; D gene unclear. CDR1 and CDR2 from the germline V gene are SEHNR and FQNEAQ (reference sequence). V lost 1 base, J lost 0 bases, and 8 bases lay in between. This CDR3 has 15 amino acids. The chain's CDR3 is CASSLGSPSTDTQYF. For the CDR3, the DNA is TGTGCCAGCAGCTTAGGGAGTCCCAGCACAGATACGCAGTATTTT.

The V call is TRBV27, the J call TRBJ2-2, with 12 bases lining up with TRBD2. In germline, CDR1 is MNHEY, CDR2 SMNVEV (reference sequence). The CDR3 is 16 amino acids. V dropped 7 bases and J dropped 7; count of bases not matched to a gene: 10. CDR3 DNA sequence: TGTGCCAGCAATTCCGGGACTAGCGGGCTGAACGGGGAGCTGTTTTTT. It codes for CASNSGTSGLNGELFF.

This chain uses TRBV28 with TRBJ1-2; D is perhaps TRBD1 (6 bases). Germline CDR1 and CDR2: MDHEN and SYDVKM. This CDR3 has 12 residues. Trimming took off 3 bases at V and 13 bases at J, with 15 bases between the two ends. The CDR3 region is CASSFPNRVITF. Here the CDR3 DNA reads TGTGCCAGCAGTTTCCCCAACAGGGTTATCACCTTC.

This chain joins TRBV14 and TRBJ2-1; 10 positions match TRBD2. J gave up 5 bases and V 4 bases, and 8 bases lay outside the gene matches. CDR3 length: 16 amino acids. The germline V gene has CDR1 SGHDN and CDR2 FVKESK. CDR3: CASSLSLAGADNEQFF. CDR3 bases: TGTGCCAGCAGCCTTTCTCTAGCGGGGGCTGACAATGAGCAGTTCTTC.

The chain recombines TRBV7-9 with TRBJ2-3; possible D gene TRBD2, 5 bases. The germline gives CDR1 SEHNR, CDR2 FQNEAQ (reference sequence). Trimming removed 1 base at V and 2 bases at J, with 10 bases between. There are 15 residues in the CDR3. Written as DNA, the CDR3 is TGTGCCAGCAGCTTAGTTCCGGGGTTCACAGATACGCAGTATTTT. As protein: CASSLVPGFTDTQYF.